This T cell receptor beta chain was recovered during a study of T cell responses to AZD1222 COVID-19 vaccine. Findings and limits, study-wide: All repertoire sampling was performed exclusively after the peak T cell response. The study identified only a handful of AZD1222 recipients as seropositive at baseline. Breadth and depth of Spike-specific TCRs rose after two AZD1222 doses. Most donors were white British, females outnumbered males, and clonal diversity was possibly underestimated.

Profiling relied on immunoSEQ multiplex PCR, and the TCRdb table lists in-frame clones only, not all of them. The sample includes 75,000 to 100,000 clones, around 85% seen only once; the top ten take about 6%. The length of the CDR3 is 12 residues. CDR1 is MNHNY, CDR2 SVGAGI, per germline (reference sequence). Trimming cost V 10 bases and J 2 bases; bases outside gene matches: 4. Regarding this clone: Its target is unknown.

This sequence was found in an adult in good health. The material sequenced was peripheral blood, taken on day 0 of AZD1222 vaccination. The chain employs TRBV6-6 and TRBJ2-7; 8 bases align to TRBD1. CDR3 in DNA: TGTGCCACGGGACAGGTACCCTACGAGCAGTACTTC. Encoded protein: CATGQVPYEQYF.